Following are 27 T cell receptor beta chains from one sample sequenced in a study of T cell changes during pregnancy in multiple sclerosis. Profiling relied on immunoSEQ multiplex PCR, and the TCRdb table lists in-frame clones only, not all of them. The data hold tens of thousands of clones, with over 90% observed a single time. The material sequenced was CD8+ T cells from peripheral blood mononuclear cells, taken in the third trimester of pregnancy. The source is a female donor with multiple sclerosis, enrolled in a pregnancy study.

The chain is built from TRBV7-2 and TRBJ1-3, with TRBD1 identical over 8 bases. Per the germline V gene, CDR1 is SGHTA and CDR2 is FQGNSA. V gave up 1 base and J gave up 3 bases; unmatched junction bases: 5. The CDR3 contains 16 residues. The CDR3 here is CASSLDGTGRGNTIYF. In DNA, the CDR3 is TGTGCCAGCAGCTTAGACGGGACAGGTCGTGGAAACACCATATATTTT.

The gene calls are TRBV5-1 and TRBJ2-1, with 7 bases fitting TRBD2. CDR1 and CDR2 from the germline V gene are SGHRS and YFSETQ. The CDR3 runs 15 residues. After removal of 2 bases from V and 4 bases from J, the junction contained 6 bases not matched to a gene. The CDR3 DNA sequence: TGCGCCAGCAGCTTCGGGTGGGAGGGATACAATGAGCAGTTCTTC. Its translation is CASSFGWEGYNEQFF.

The V and J genes are TRBV27 and TRBJ1-1, with TRBD1 matching over 9 bases. The CDR3 extends over 14 amino acids. The V segment lost 5 bases and the J segment 3 bases; nucleotides outside the gene matches: 4. Germline V gene lookup returns CDR1 MNHEY and CDR2 SMNVEV (reference sequence). CDR3 amino acids: CASSADRGYTEAFF. The CDR3 nucleotides are TGTGCCAGCAGTGCGGACAGGGGTTACACTGAAGCTTTCTTT.

The chain carries TRBV9 and TRBJ1-2, with TRBD1 matching over 8 bases. The J segment lost 4 bases and the V segment lost 5 bases, leaving 1 base of the junction unmatched. This CDR3 has 12 residues. Germline-derived CDR1 and CDR2 are SGDLS and YYNGEE. The CDR3 DNA sequence: TGTGCCAGCAGTGACAGGGGCTATGGCTACACCTTC. Amino acids: CASSDRGYGYTF.

J is TRBJ2-1 and V is TRBV6-5, with TRBD2 matching over 14 bases. CDR3 length: 16 residues. Germline CDR1 reads MNHEY; CDR2 reads SVGAGI. V trimming: 2 bases; J trimming: 5 bases; junction bases outside the gene matches: 2. In DNA, the CDR3 is TGTGCCAGCAGTTACGGGACTAGCGGGGGTAACAATGAGCAGTTCTTC. Its translation: CASSYGTSGGNNEQFF.

The V call is TRBV19, the J call TRBJ2-7; a weak D match, TRBD1 (7 bases). The CDR3 has 15 residues. Germline values: CDR1 LNHDA, CDR2 SQIVND (reference sequence). V was clipped by 5 bases and J by 3 bases, with 17 bases between them. The CDR3: CASSLQGGHVYEQYF. The CDR3 DNA reads as TGTGCCAGTAGTCTCCAGGGGGGTCATGTCTACGAGCAGTACTTC.

The V call is TRBV5-6, the J call TRBJ2-7; D unclear. Germline V gene sequence: CDR1 SGHDT, CDR2 YYEEEE. The CDR3 totals 11 residues. Trimming pared 3 bases from V and 2 bases from J, leaving 3 bases between. The CDR3 DNA reads as TGTGCCAGCAGCTCTACCTACGAGCAGTACTTC. Amino acids: CASSSTYEQYF.

V gene TRBV19 combines with J gene TRBJ2-5; D unclear. The CDR3 spans 13 residues. Germline V lookup: CDR1 LNHDA, CDR2 SQIVND (reference sequence). The ends were cut back, 3 bases at V and 1 base at J, with 6 bases in the middle. CDR3 protein: CASSIGAQETQYF. In DNA, the CDR3 is TGTGCCAGTAGTATCGGAGCCCAAGAGACCCAGTACTTC.

The chain is built from TRBV7-6 and TRBJ2-3; 7 nucleotides match TRBD2. Germline values: CDR1 SGHVS, CDR2 FNYEAQ. The V and J ends lost 2 bases and 2 bases, in that order; junction bases with no gene match: 7. CDR3 size: 16 residues. CDR3 sequence reads: CASSLRWAGATDTQYF. The CDR3 DNA sequence: TGTGCCAGCAGCTTACGTTGGGCGGGAGCCACAGATACGCAGTATTTT.

The chain combines TRBV21-1 with TRBJ1-4; the DNA was not compared with TRBD1, the D call given in the table. TRBV21-1 is recorded as a pseudogene. The CDR3 is 20 residues long. The CDR3 loop reads CASSKYCLGQGVSGNEKLFF. The CDR3 bases are TGTGCCAGCAGCAAATATTGCCTCGGACAGGGAGTTAGCGGTAATGAAAAACTGTTTTTT.

This chain connects TRBV27 to TRBJ2-1, with a tentative D call TRBD2 (6 bases). Germline-derived CDR1 and CDR2 are MNHEY and SMNVEV (reference sequence). The germline V and J ends were trimmed by 3 bases and 4 bases, with 13 bases remaining between them. This CDR3 contains 15 residues. The CDR3 here is CASSFGGSLYNEQFF. The CDR3 DNA follows: TGTGCCAGCAGTTTTGGGGGGAGTCTTTACAATGAGCAGTTCTTC.

This clone was seen a single time. The chain has TRBV19 and TRBJ2-7; possibly TRBD1 for D (6 bases). Per germline, CDR1 LNHDA and CDR2 SQIVND (reference sequence). The V gene lost 5 bases and the J gene lost 2 bases, with 16 bases spanning the gap. This CDR3 is built from 15 residues. CDR3 nucleotides: TGTGCCAGTAGTCCTCGGCAGGGGAGAACCTACGAGCAGTACTTC. Translated: CASSPRQGRTYEQYF.

This clone has only one observation. The chain joins TRBV6-6 to TRBJ2-1, with 11 bases identical to TRBD1. The germline CDR1 and CDR2 sequences are MNHNY and SVGAGI (reference sequence). V lost 7 bases to trimming and J lost 3 bases; unmatched junction nucleotides: 5. This CDR3 contains 15 residues. The CDR3, as DNA: TGTGCCAGCATTGGGGACAGGGGGGACTACAATGAGCAGTTCTTC. It codes for CASIGDRGDYNEQFF.

The genes are TRBV4-1 and TRBJ2-2; D is ambiguous. The germline V gene has CDR1 MGHRA and CDR2 YSYEKL. CDR3 size: 11 residues. V lost 4 bases to trimming and J lost 7 bases, with 4 bases between them. CDR3 in amino acids: CASSPGGELFF. Here the CDR3 DNA reads TGCGCCAGCAGCCCAGGCGGGGAGCTGTTTTTT.

This clone was recorded only once. The chain uses TRBV7-9 and TRBJ2-3, with a tentative D call TRBD1 (7 bases). Germline V lookup: CDR1 SEHNR, CDR2 FQNEAQ (reference sequence). This CDR3 is 15 amino acids long. V was shortened by 4 bases and J by 4 bases, with 15 bases between the two germline ends. The CDR3 reads CASSSPSRGADTQYF. For the CDR3, the DNA is TGTGCCAGCAGCTCCCCGAGCAGGGGGGCAGATACGCAGTATTTT.

This clone came up once. This chain links TRBV19 with TRBJ1-1; 7 bases line up with TRBD1. The V segment lost 1 base and the J segment 6 bases; nucleotides outside the gene matches: 8. The CDR3 covers 15 residues. CDR1 is LNHDA and CDR2 is SQIVND in the germline V gene (reference sequence). The CDR3 bases are TGTGCCAGTAGTATAGGGGGGACAGAGGGTTCTGAAGCTTTCTTT. Its translation is CASSIGGTEGSEAFF. Looking up the rest from reference TRBV19 and TRBJ1-1 gives the full variable domain: DGGITQSPKYLFRKEGQNVTLSCEQNLNHDAMYWYRQDPGQGLRLIYYSQIVNDFQKGDIAEGYSVSREKKESFPLTVTSAQKNPTAFYLCASSIGGTEGSEAFFGQGTRLTVV.

This chain joins TRBV11-2 and TRBJ1-2; TRBD1 matches at 7 bases. The CDR3 totals 14 residues. CDR1 and CDR2 from the germline V gene are SGHAT and FQNNGV. V lost 1 base to trimming and J lost 4 bases; unmatched junction nucleotides: 3. The DNA for the CDR3 is TGTGCCAGCAGCTTAGCGCACAGGGGCTATGGCTACACCTTC. Its translation is CASSLAHRGYGYTF.

The table lists this clone with a count of one. The chain couples TRBV5-1 to TRBJ2-7, with 12 bases identical to TRBD2. With V trimmed by 3 bases and J by 5 bases, 6 bases remained unmatched. The CDR3 covers 15 residues. The germline gives CDR1 SGHRS, CDR2 YFSETQ. The CDR3 DNA is TGCGCCAGCAGCTGGAAGACTAGCGGGAGACACGAGCAGTACTTC. Its translation: CASSWKTSGRHEQYF.

The chain employs TRBV7-9 and TRBJ2-6, with D tentatively TRBD1 (6 bases). The CDR3 loop spans 16 amino acids. V lost 5 bases and J lost 4, with 15 bases in between. The germline CDR1 and CDR2 sequences are SEHNR and FQNEAQ (reference sequence). The CDR3 region has the DNA TGTGCCAGCAGCCCCGGACAGATAGCCGGGGCCAACGTCCTGACTTTC. Its protein is CASSPGQIAGANVLTF. The full variable domain, rest sourced from reference TRBV7-9 and TRBJ2-6, is DTGVSQNPRHKITKRGQNVTFRCDPISEHNRLYWYRQTLGQGPEFLTYFQNEAQLEKSRLLSDRFSAERPKGSFSTLEIQRTEQGDSAMYLCASSPGQIAGANVLTFGAGSRLTVL.

This sequence joins TRBV7-9 and TRBJ2-7, with D hard to call. Trimming stripped 4 bases from V and 0 bases from J, with 7 bases between. The CDR3 sequence is 13 residues long. The germline V gene encodes CDR1 SEHNR and CDR2 FQNEAQ (reference sequence). CDR3 DNA: TGTGCCAGCAGCTCCGAGGTCTCCTACGAGCAGTACTTC. Translating gives CASSSEVSYEQYF.

The rearrangement uses TRBV11-2 and TRBJ2-7; the match to TRBD1 covers 8 bases. The CDR3 is 16 residues long. V lost 1 base to trimming and J lost 2 bases; unmatched junction nucleotides: 7. The V gene's germline CDR1 is SGHAT and CDR2 FQNNGV. The CDR3 loop reads CASSLVYRGATYEQYF. CDR3 DNA: TGTGCCAGCAGCTTAGTCTACAGGGGGGCCACCTACGAGCAGTACTTC.

V is TRBV5-4 and J is TRBJ2-7; no firm D call. The V gene lost 4 bases and the J gene lost 3 bases, with 11 bases spanning the gap. This CDR3 has 13 amino acids. Germline V CDR1 and CDR2: SGHNT, YYREEE (reference sequence). The CDR3 loop is CASSGPGGYEQYF. CDR3 nucleotide sequence: TGTGCCAGCAGCGGCCCCGGCGGCTACGAGCAGTACTTC.

V usage is TRBV4-3 and J usage is TRBJ2-2; tentative D call: TRBD1 (6 bases). This CDR3 spans 18 amino acids. Germline CDR1 and CDR2: LGHNA and YSLEER. The germline V and J ends were trimmed by 3 bases and 5 bases, with 22 bases remaining between them. DNA of the CDR3: TGCGCCAGCAGCCACCCCACGGCGGCAGAAGGGGGAACCGGGGAGCTGTTTTTT. Protein: CASSHPTAAEGGTGELFF.

The V gene is TRBV7-2, the J gene TRBJ2-7, with 9 bases lining up with TRBD2. Germline-derived CDR1 and CDR2 are SGHTA and FQGNSA. The V gene end was trimmed by 1 base and the J gene end by 4 bases; junction bases not matched to a gene: 2. The CDR3 is 14 amino acids. The CDR3 region is CASSLGLAGYEQYF. CDR3 DNA: TGTGCCAGCAGCTTAGGGCTAGCGGGATACGAGCAGTACTTC.

The count of this clone is one. The CDR3 protein is CASIGVGDNEQFF. CDR3 nucleotide sequence: TGTGCCAGCATCGGGGTTGGGGATAATGAGCAGTTCTTC. The chain combines TRBV7-8 with TRBJ2-1, with D maybe TRBD2 (5 bases). The ends were cut back, 7 bases at V and 7 bases at J, with 14 bases in the middle. Per the germline V gene, CDR1 is SGHVS and CDR2 is FQNEAQ. This CDR3 is built from 13 residues.

This clone appeared a single time. This chain uses TRBV9 with TRBJ2-7; D is unresolved. This CDR3 has 16 amino acids. Germline V gene data show CDR1 as SGDLS and CDR2 as YYNGEE. Trimming left V 0 bases short and J 1 base short, with 14 bases between. The CDR3 protein is CASSVAPGGLSYEQYF. CDR3 bases: TGTGCCAGCAGCGTAGCCCCCGGCGGCCTATCCTACGAGCAGTACTTC.

The chain combines TRBV9 with TRBJ2-5, with a tentative D call TRBD2 (5 bases). CDR1 is SGDLS, CDR2 YYNGEE, per germline. This CDR3 spans 14 amino acids. The ends were cut back, 0 bases at V and 5 bases at J, with 11 bases in the middle. The CDR3 here is CASSVGPREETQYF. The CDR3 bases are TGTGCCAGCAGCGTAGGCCCTAGGGAGGAGACCCAGTACTTC.